This T cell receptor beta chain is drawn from a study of T cells after yellow fever vaccination (dated by TCRdb to between 2019 and 2020). About the full investigation: Staining for CD3, CD45RA, CCR7 and CD95 was used to sort memory subsets (EM, EMRA, CM and Tscm) on a BD FACS Aria III. Two healthy male donors, one aged 18 to 30 and one aged 30 to 40 years, were included in the cohort. To follow T-cell clones before and after both primary and booster YFV17D yellow fever vaccination, bulk TCR alpha and beta repertoires underwent longitudinal sequencing. Sorting of memory subsets took place on days 0, 15 and 45 and at 18 months after primary vaccination, as well as on days 0, 15 and 45 after the 30-year booster. Libraries from fractions with low cell numbers were prepared with the SMART-Seq v4 Ultra Low Input RNA kit. Blood was drawn at multiple timepoints before and after primary and secondary immunization, with bulk PBMC replicates and cell subsets isolated.

The study at large found these results: The secondary T-cell response was weaker than the primary response but faster, peaking on day 5 instead of day 15. The study included only two donors, which limits how far the findings can be generalized. After the booster, most clones that had expanded after primary vaccination were detected again (roughly 96% of CD4 and roughly nine tenths of CD8), suggesting broad maintenance of memory. FACS-sorted repertoires could contain abundant contaminating clonotypes from the bulk population, so computational filtering was required. In the sorted memory subsets on day 0, nearly all of the vaccine-responding clonotypes fell below detection. A small share of clonotypes occurred in both CD4 and CD8 compartments, likely arising from convergent recombination.

This clonotype was detected ten times or more. Base qualities are not recorded, but no much larger clone differs from it by a single base. TCR cDNA was synthesized by 5'RACE template switching, through which a universal primer site and unique molecular identifiers were introduced. cDNA synthesis was primed from both the TCR alpha and TCR beta constant segments. Library amplification involved two PCR steps, and the second step added sample barcodes and sequencing adapters. Sequencing of libraries was done on Illumina HiSeq 2500 (2x100 bp) or NovaSeq (2x150 bp). The published analysis was carried out like this. MIGEC handled demultiplexing of reads and collapsing into UMI consensus sequences, while MiXCR performed V(D)J alignment. Clonotypes responding to the vaccine were identified with edgeR on replicate PBMC samples, with the criteria of FDR below 0.01 and a log2 fold change above 5 up to day 15. Each bulk clonotype received a CD4 or CD8 identity based on whether the sequenced CD4 or CD8 repertoire contained that clonotype at higher abundance. To estimate how each clone was distributed across memory phenotypes, clonotype frequencies in memory subsets were weighted by FACS-sorted cell numbers. The public reads were run again by TCRdb, first through fastp at Q25 and then through MiXCR, and only productive beta chains were kept. Rows merge per CDR3 protein into single entries with the most common DNA and genes. These V and J calls derive from TCRdb rather than the authors' analysis. The sample yields 25,000 to 40,000 distinct CDR3 sequences; more than 6.5% were counted once. In total, the top ten clones hold around a fifth of the sample.

What the treatment or condition label conveys for this sample: live attenuated yellow fever vaccine strain. PBMCs were isolated from peripheral blood using a standard Ficoll-Paque protocol. The RNeasy Micro Kit was used to extract RNA from sorted memory subsets. The CDR3 starts with the cysteine, ends with the phenylalanine, and has 15 residues. The read is trimmed to its CDR3 DNA, 45 bases read in frame from base 1. The V end loses 5 bases and the J end loses 2 bases, and a stretch of 14 bases separates them. Via the germline V gene (reference sequence), CDR1 is SGHAT and CDR2 FQDESV. This TCR was recovered from a man younger than 35 who received the YFV17D yellow fever vaccine. Here the chain combines TRBV11-1 and TRBJ2-3; too little of a D gene remains to name it. Sequenced material: PBMCs, either bulk or a sorted T-cell subset (CD4+, CD8+, memory, or dextramer-sorted; not recorded which), taken on the day of the first yellow fever vaccination. In nucleotides, the sequence is TGTGCCAGCAGCCCAATTCCTCATACCACAGATACGCAGTATTTT. It codes for CASSPIPHTTDTQYF.